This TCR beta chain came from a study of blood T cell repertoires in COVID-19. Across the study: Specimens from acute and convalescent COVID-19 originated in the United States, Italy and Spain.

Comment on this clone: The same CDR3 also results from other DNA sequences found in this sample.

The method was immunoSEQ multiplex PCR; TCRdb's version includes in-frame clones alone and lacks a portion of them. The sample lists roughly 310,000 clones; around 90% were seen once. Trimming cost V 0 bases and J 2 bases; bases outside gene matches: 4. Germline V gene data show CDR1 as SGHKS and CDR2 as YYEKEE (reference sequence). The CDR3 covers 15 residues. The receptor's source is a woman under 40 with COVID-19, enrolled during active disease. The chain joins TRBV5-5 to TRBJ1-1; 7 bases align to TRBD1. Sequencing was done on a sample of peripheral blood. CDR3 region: CASSLGQGGNTEAFF. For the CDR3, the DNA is TGTGCCAGCAGCTTGGGACAGGGAGGCAACACTGAAGCTTTCTTT.